This TCR beta chain emerged from a study of CD8+CD57+ T cells in acquired aplastic anemia. The CDR3 is made up of 17 amino acids. V lost 4 bases to trimming and J lost 1 base; unmatched junction nucleotides: 10. Germline lookup yields CDR1 DFQATT and CDR2 SNEGSKA (reference sequence). Researchers used genomic DNA as the template to profile TCR beta VDJ and CDR3. One entry per CDR3 protein, called by TCRdb with MiXCR from the reads. The sample includes under 200,000 distinct CDR3 sequences, approximately 60% of them seen just once. Sequencing was performed on sorted CD4+, CD8+, or CD8+CD57+ T cells (not recorded which) from PBMCs. The sequence came from a human donor in good health. The chain employs TRBV20-1 and TRBJ2-3, with 11 nucleotides matching TRBD2. This CDR3 is CSAKLAGGAVRTDTQYF. The CDR3 nucleotides read TGCAGTGCTAAGCTAGCGGGGGGTGCGGTCCGCACAGATACGCAGTATTTT.